This T cell receptor beta chain was found in a study of blood T cell repertoires in COVID-19. Study-level information: From T cells, B-cell-depleted T cells, or PBMCs came the material, which was cDNA or gDNA.

Repertoires were generated with immunoSEQ multiplex PCR, while TCRdb's copy carries only in-frame clones and drops some. The table records about 130,000 clones, about four fifths of them present only once. Trimming left V 0 bases short and J 2 bases short, with 9 bases between. CDR3 size: 15 residues. The germline CDR1 and CDR2 sequences are MGHRA and YSYEKL. This clone was counted a single time. Sequenced material: peripheral blood. This receptor was taken from a middle-aged man with active or convalescent COVID-19. V gene TRBV4-1 combines with J gene TRBJ2-3; D unresolved. The CDR3 spells CASSQESRTTDTQYF. In nucleotides, the CDR3 is TGCGCCAGCAGCCAAGAGAGCCGTACCACAGATACGCAGTATTTT.